A selection of T cell receptor beta chains follows, all from one sample in a study of beta chain features in type 1 diabetes. Measured with immunoSEQ multiplex PCR; TCRdb has only the in-frame clones, and not every one. Of 130,000 to 150,000 clones in the sample, less than 11% were seen once. Material for sequencing was naive CD4+ T cells from blood. The receptors come from a man between 18 and 29 years old in good health. Each CDR3 is given with its conserved first and last residue. The order of the fields is V gene, clone size, D gene, J gene, CDR3 protein, CDR3 DNA. D genes are given only for firm matches. For some rows the clone size is stated as once, few or many, or as a class when expanded; others skip it.

>TRBV2|few|.|TRBJ2-5
CASRKTDIWETQYF
TGTGCCAGCAGGAAGACTGATATCTGGGAGACCCAGTACTTC
>TRBV13|few|TRBD1|TRBJ1-3
CASSVGTAGNTIYF
TGTGCCAGCAGCGTAGGGACAGCGGGAAACACCATATATTTT
>TRBV2|.|.|TRBJ2-7
CASRQGPVSYEQYF
TGTGCCAGCAGGCAGGGGCCCGTCTCCTACGAGCAGTACTTC
>TRBV30|few|TRBD1|TRBJ1-2
CAWSKGTGRGYTF
TGTGCCTGGAGTAAGGGGACAGGTCGTGGCTACACCTTC
>TRBV15|.|.|TRBJ1-2
CATSERQYGYTF
TGTGCCACCAGCGAAAGACAGTATGGCTACACCTTC
>TRBV7-3|few|TRBD1|TRBJ2-7
CASSPPGQPDYEQYF
TGTGCCAGCAGCCCTCCGGGACAGCCGGACTACGAGCAGTACTTC
>TRBV5-1|few|.|TRBJ2-3
CASSLMPRQSTDTQYF
TGCGCCAGCAGCTTGATGCCCAGACAGAGCACAGATACGCAGTATTTT
>TRBV7-2|few|.|TRBJ2-3
CASSSQQTSSAQYF
TGTGCCAGCAGCTCCCAACAGACTAGTAGCGCGCAGTATTTT
>TRBV7-2|few|TRBD1|TRBJ2-7
CASSFGTAYSYEQYF
TGTGCCAGCAGCTTCGGGACAGCATACTCCTACGAGCAGTACTTC
>TRBV29-1|many|.|TRBJ1-1
CSVVVFRATEAFF
TGCAGCGTTGTTGTATTCAGGGCTACTGAAGCTTTCTTT
>TRBV28|few|.|TRBJ1-5
CASSLSFQPQHF
TGTGCCAGCAGTTTATCTTTTCAGCCCCAGCATTTT
>TRBV6-5|.|.|TRBJ1-2
CASSGRGYYGYTF
TGTGCCAGCAGCGGACGGGGGTACTATGGCTACACCTTC
>TRBV11-3|.|TRBD2|TRBJ2-2
CASSPRRGAGELFF
TGTGCCAGCAGCCCGCGGCGGGGGGCCGGGGAGCTGTTTTTT
>TRBV6-5|few|.|TRBJ1-2
CASSYRDTRYGYTF
TGTGCCAGCAGTTACCGGGACACCCGCTATGGCTACACCTTC
>TRBV27|few|.|TRBJ1-5
CASSRGGQSNQPQHF
TGTGCCAGCAGTAGGGGGGGTCAGAGCAATCAGCCCCAGCATTTT
>TRBV18|few|.|TRBJ2-7
CASSYSGTVSSYEQYF
TGTGCCAGCTCCTACTCCGGGACTGTGAGCTCCTACGAGCAGTACTTC
>TRBV11-3|few|TRBD2|TRBJ2-1
CASSFSGTYNEQFF
TGTGCCAGCAGCTTTAGCGGGACCTACAATGAGCAGTTCTTC
>TRBV21-1|few|.|TRBJ1-5
CASSSERGRTGVFKYSNQPQHF
TGTGCCAGCAGCTCCGAAAGGGGCAGAACAGGGGTGTTTAAATATAGCAATCAGCCCCAGCATTTT
>TRBV29-1|.|TRBD1|TRBJ2-1
CSVLRGQGYNEQFF
TGCAGCGTCTTAAGGGGGCAGGGATACAATGAGCAGTTCTTC
>TRBV7-9|.|TRBD1|TRBJ2-7
CASSSGQVVSYEQYF
TGTGCCAGCAGCTCGGGACAGGTTGTTTCCTACGAGCAGTACTTC
>TRBV21-1|few|.|TRBJ1-2
CASDPKRQGAFGYTF
TGTGCCAGCGACCCAAAGCGACAGGGGGCATTTGGCTACACCTTC
>TRBV7-2|.|TRBD2|TRBJ2-1
CASSRTSGGGPYNEQFF
TGTGCCAGCAGCCGGACTAGCGGGGGGGGCCCCTACAATGAGCAGTTCTTC
>TRBV18|many|TRBD1|TRBJ1-2
CASSAGQGAGYGYTF
TGTGCCAGCTCAGCGGGACAGGGGGCCGGCTATGGCTACACCTTC
>TRBV4-1|many|TRBD1|TRBJ1-6
CASSQVGTGSSPLHF
TGCGCCAGCAGCCAAGTGGGGACAGGGAGTTCACCCCTCCACTTT
>TRBV9|few|TRBD2|TRBJ2-7
CASSVSGGSYEQYF
TGTGCCAGCAGCGTATCCGGGGGGTCCTACGAGCAGTACTTC
>TRBV7-2|.|.|TRBJ1-3
CASSPQGSNTIYF
TGTGCCAGCAGCCCTCAGGGAAGCAACACCATATATTTT
>TRBV4-1|few|TRBD2|TRBJ2-2
CASSQTGGSGGELFF
TGCGCCAGCAGCCAAACGGGAGGGTCGGGCGGGGAGCTGTTTTTT
>TRBV9|.|TRBD1|TRBJ1-6
CASSVSTGVNSPLHF
TGTGCCAGCAGCGTTTCAACAGGGGTAAACTCACCCCTCCACTTT
>TRBV27|.|.|TRBJ2-7
CASSPETVRGGLKYF
TGTGCCAGCAGTCCCGAGACAGTACGGGGAGGATTGAAGTACTTC
>TRBV28|.|.|TRBJ1-2
CASSWSVNYGYTF
TGTGCCAGCAGTTGGTCAGTTAACTATGGCTACACCTTC
>TRBV11-2|.|TRBD2|TRBJ2-5
CASSSPTSGEETQYF
TGTGCCAGCAGCTCGCCGACTAGCGGGGAAGAGACCCAGTACTTC
>TRBV28|many|.|TRBJ2-6
CASSLDTRANVLTF
TGTGCCAGCAGTCTCGACACCCGAGCCAACGTCCTGACTTTC
>TRBV19|few|.|TRBJ2-1
CASSITLLRNSYNEQFF
TGTGCCAGTAGTATTACTCTCTTGCGGAACTCCTACAATGAGCAGTTCTTC
>TRBV9|.|.|TRBJ2-5
CASNFPGEETQYF
TGTGCCAGCAATTTCCCGGGGGAAGAGACCCAGTACTTC
>TRBV18|few|.|TRBJ1-3
CASSSVQGSSGNTIYF
TGTGCCAGCTCGTCCGTCCAGGGGAGCTCTGGAAACACCATATATTTT
>TRBV6-5|few|TRBD1|TRBJ2-7
CASSYSGTGVYEQYF
TGTGCCAGCAGTTACTCGGGGACAGGAGTTTACGAGCAGTACTTC
>TRBV6-1|.|.|TRBJ2-7
CASSYSVYEQYF
TGTGCCAGCAGTTATTCGGTCTACGAGCAGTACTTC
>TRBV6-5|few|TRBD1|TRBJ2-7
CASSSPGQGPYEQYF
TGTGCCAGCAGTTCCCCGGGACAGGGACCCTACGAGCAGTACTTC
>TRBV6-6|.|TRBD2|TRBJ2-5
CASSALAGGPETQYF
TGTGCCAGCAGTGCCCTAGCGGGGGGGCCAGAGACCCAGTACTTC
>TRBV19|.|.|TRBJ1-4
CASSIIGYRRGNEKLFF
TGTGCCAGTAGTATCATCGGATACAGAAGGGGTAATGAAAAACTGTTTTTT
>TRBV7-2|.|TRBD2|TRBJ2-2
CASSQDLTSGAGELFF
TGTGCCAGCAGCCAAGATCTGACTAGCGGGGCCGGGGAGCTGTTTTTT
>TRBV4-1|.|TRBD2|TRBJ2-4
CASSQEVRLAGGLKNIQYF
TGCGCCAGCAGCCAAGAAGTTCGACTAGCGGGGGGCCTCAAAAACATTCAGTACTTC
>TRBV18|.|.|TRBJ2-2
CASSPPTGALGELFF
TGTGCCAGCTCACCACCGACGGGTGCTCTCGGGGAGCTGTTTTTT
>TRBV9|.|TRBD2|TRBJ2-5
CASSARAGGPGTQYF
TGTGCCAGCAGCGCCCGGGCGGGGGGGCCAGGGACCCAGTACTTC
>TRBV12-5|many|TRBD2|TRBJ2-5
CASASRGEETQYF
TGTGCTAGTGCCTCGCGGGGGGAAGAGACCCAGTACTTC
>TRBV6-1|few|.|TRBJ2-7
CASSEYFQGSEQYF
TGTGCCAGCAGTGAATATTTCCAGGGGAGCGAGCAGTACTTC
>TRBV5-4|few|TRBD2|TRBJ2-3
CASSPQERGGTDTQYF
TGTGCCAGCAGCCCCCAGGAGCGGGGGGGCACAGATACGCAGTATTTT
>TRBV11-3|.|.|TRBJ2-7
CASSPGGTGTRTYEQYF
TGTGCCAGCAGCCCAGGAGGGACCGGGACTCGGACCTACGAGCAGTACTTC
>TRBV11-2|.|.|TRBJ1-4
CASSLGGGVEKLFF
TGTGCCAGCAGCTTGGGGGGTGGGGTTGAAAAACTGTTTTTT
>TRBV5-1|.|.|TRBJ2-3
CASNLAGSFTDTQYF
TGCGCCAGCAACTTGGCCGGTTCTTTCACAGATACGCAGTATTTT
>TRBV6-5|few|.|TRBJ1-4
CASRREGATNEKLFF
TGTGCCAGCAGAAGAGAGGGGGCAACTAATGAAAAACTGTTTTTT
>TRBV4-3|few|TRBD2|TRBJ2-3
CASSQGTSGGATDTQYF
TGCGCCAGCAGCCAAGGGACTAGCGGGGGGGCCACAGATACGCAGTATTTT
>TRBV6-5|few|.|TRBJ2-4
CASSGANRKNIQYF
TGTGCCAGCAGTGGGGCAAACAGAAAAAACATTCAGTACTTC
>TRBV7-9|.|.|TRBJ1-4
CASSLDSEKLFF
TGTGCCAGCAGCTTAGACAGTGAAAAACTGTTTTTT
>TRBV6-7|.|.|TRBJ2-7
CASSYPIQGIRNEQYF
TGTGCCAGCAGTTACCCAATACAGGGAATCAGGAACGAGCAGTACTTC
>TRBV5-1|few|TRBD1|TRBJ2-7
CASSLSGQGRDEQYF
TGCGCCAGCAGCTTGTCGGGACAGGGGCGCGACGAGCAGTACTTC
>TRBV19|few|TRBD1|TRBJ1-5
CASRLDRVGNQPQHF
TGTGCCAGTAGATTAGACAGGGTCGGCAATCAGCCCCAGCATTTT